Below are 20 T cell receptor beta chains sequenced from a single sample in a study of cytomegalovirus exposure and HLA in healthy donors. PCR was performed using 60 Vbeta and 13 Jbeta primers. The protocol was immunoSEQ multiplex PCR, while the TCRdb copy is restricted to in-frame clones and leaves out a portion. The sample consists of 150,000 or so clones, 75% of them appearing once. Input material: PBMCs. Every receptor here comes from a man between 18 and 35 years old in good health and CMV-seropositive.

V usage is TRBV25-1 and J usage is TRBJ2-3, with a tentative D call TRBD2 (5 bases). Per the germline V gene, CDR1 is MGHDK and CDR2 is SYGVNS. V was pared by 5 bases and J by 3 bases, with 6 bases between. The CDR3 loop spans 12 amino acids. The CDR3 region is CASSPGTDTQYF. In DNA form, the CDR3 reads TGTGCCAGCAGTCCGGGGACAGATACGCAGTATTTT. The full variable domain, rest sourced from reference TRBV25-1 and TRBJ2-3, is EADIYQTPRYLVIGTGKKITLECSQTMGHDKMYWYQQDPGMELHLIHYSYGVNSTEKGDLSSESTVSRIRTEHFPLTLESARPSHTSQYLCASSPGTDTQYFGPGTRLTVL.

The CDR3 nucleotides are TGTGCCAGCTCGTCGGGTGTAGAGTACGAGCAGTACTTC. This encodes CASSSGVEYEQYF. V gene TRBV18 combines with J gene TRBJ2-7; no clear D. The CDR3 is 13 amino acids. Trimming took off 6 bases at V and 4 bases at J, with 13 bases between the two ends. Looked up from germline, CDR1 is KGHSH and CDR2 is LQKENI.

The sample holds a few counts of this clone. A far bigger clonotype differs at one base, so this is likely a read error. The chain carries TRBV13 and TRBJ2-4; 10 nucleotides line up with TRBD1. The DNA end is more similar to TRBJ2-7, so the J call may be wrong. The germline V gene has CDR1 PRHDT and CDR2 FYEKMQ (reference sequence). This CDR3 has 17 amino acids. CDR3 sequence reads: CASSLGLLGQGSFEQYF. As DNA, the CDR3 is TGTGCCAGCAGCTTAGGGCTACTGGGACAGGGGTCGTTCGAGCAGTACTTC.

This clone was found a few times. V is TRBV19 and J is TRBJ1-5, with a possible D match to TRBD1 (6 bases). Deletions cut 6 bases from V and 1 base from J, with 10 bases between. The V gene's germline CDR1 is LNHDA and CDR2 SQIVND (reference sequence). This CDR3 is 14 amino acids long. CDR3 residues: CASRTGTSNQPQHF. The CDR3 DNA is TGTGCCAGTAGAACAGGGACGAGCAATCAGCCCCAGCATTTT.

The chain combines TRBV7-9 with TRBJ2-7, with 7 positions matching TRBD1. In germline, CDR1 is SEHNR, CDR2 FQNEAQ (reference sequence). V trimming: 4 bases; J trimming: 6 bases; junction bases outside the gene matches: 12. This CDR3 contains 15 residues. CDR3 residues: CASSSAKGAFGEQYF. In DNA form, the CDR3 reads TGTGCCAGCAGCTCAGCAAAGGGGGCGTTCGGCGAGCAGTACTTC.

The chain joins TRBV7-9 to TRBJ1-1; tentative D call: TRBD1 (6 bases). Trimming took 6 bases from V and 7 from J, leaving 21 bases between them. Germline values: CDR1 SEHNR, CDR2 FQNEAQ (reference sequence). The CDR3 length is 15 residues. CDR3 DNA: TGTGCCAGCAGATCGGGACAATGGACCAGGGGTGAAGCTTTCTTT. Its protein product is CASRSGQWTRGEAFF.

The CDR3 DNA reads TGTGCCAGCAGCTTAGCAGGGGCGACCCATGAGCAGTTCTTC. This codes for CASSLAGATHEQFF. J is TRBJ2-1 and V is TRBV7-3; weak D call: TRBD1 (6 bases). The V end lost 2 bases, the J end lost 8 bases, and 13 bases lay between the germline ends. Per the germline V gene, CDR1 is SGHTA and CDR2 is FQGTGA. The CDR3 extends over 14 amino acids. The full variable domain, in which reference TRBV7-3 and TRBJ2-1 provide the parts outside the CDR3, is GAGVSQTPSNKVTEKGKYVELRCDPISGHTALYWYRQSLGQGPEFLIYFQGTGAADDSGLPNDRFFAVRPEGSVSTLKIQRTERGDSAVYLCASSLAGATHEQFFGPGTRLTVL.

The V and J genes are TRBV4-1 and TRBJ2-1; 7 nucleotides line up with TRBD1. The V gene end was trimmed by 4 bases and the J gene end by 0 bases; junction bases not matched to a gene: 6. The CDR3 runs to 16 residues. CDR1 is MGHRA and CDR2 is YSYEKL in the germline V gene. Written as DNA, the CDR3 is TGCGCCAGCAGCCTAGGACAGGCGAGCTCCTACAATGAGCAGTTCTTC. Its translation is CASSLGQASSYNEQFF.

The chain is built from TRBV27 and TRBJ2-7; the D gene is possibly TRBD2 (6 bases). The V and J ends lost 3 bases and 3 bases respectively, with 12 bases between them. Germline CDR1 reads MNHEY; CDR2 reads SMNVEV (reference sequence). There are 14 residues in the CDR3. CDR3 DNA sequence: TGTGCCAGCAGTTTCGGACGGGGGAACTACGAGCAGTACTTC. This translates into CASSFGRGNYEQYF.

This clone is a singleton in its sample. The chain joins TRBV19 to TRBJ2-3; D is unresolved. Germline lookup yields CDR1 LNHDA and CDR2 SQIVND (reference sequence). V was clipped by 7 bases and J by 0 bases, with 17 bases between them. The CDR3 has 16 amino acids. CDR3 amino acids: CASNDPPGSSTDTQYF. In DNA form, the CDR3 reads TGTGCCAGTAACGATCCACCGGGTTCTAGCACAGATACGCAGTATTTT. Combining the CDR3 with reference TRBV19 and TRBJ2-3 gives the whole variable domain DGGITQSPKYLFRKEGQNVTLSCEQNLNHDAMYWYRQDPGQGLRLIYYSQIVNDFQKGDIAEGYSVSREKKESFPLTVTSAQKNPTAFYLCASNDPPGSSTDTQYFGPGTRLTVL.

The V gene is TRBV28, the J gene TRBJ2-5; TRBD1 matches at 7 bases. Germline loops: CDR1 MDHEN, CDR2 SYDVKM. CDR3 length: 13 residues. The V segment lost 6 bases and the J segment 11 bases; nucleotides outside the gene matches: 12. CDR3: CASRVGTAREQYF. CDR3 coding DNA: TGTGCCAGCAGAGTTGGGACAGCAAGGGAGCAGTACTTC.

The V gene is TRBV2, the J gene TRBJ1-1; TRBD1 is a possible D gene (5 bases). V shed 7 bases and J shed 5 bases, with 11 bases lying between them. The CDR3 loop spans 12 amino acids. Germline CDR1 SNHLY, CDR2 FYNNEI. CDR3 region: CASTREGTEAFF. For the CDR3, the DNA is TGTGCCAGCACACGGGAGGGGACTGAAGCTTTCTTT.

The chain carries TRBV10-2 and TRBJ2-2; no firm D call. The CDR3 consists of 15 residues. Germline CDR1 reads WSHSY; CDR2 reads SAAADI. The germline V and J ends were trimmed by 2 bases and 4 bases, with 11 bases remaining between them. DNA for the CDR3: TGCGCCAGCAGTGAGGGCAGGTTTGGCACCGGGGAGCTGTTTTTT. Amino acids: CASSEGRFGTGELFF.

V is TRBV6-1 and J is TRBJ2-7; D remains ambiguous. Trimming removed 2 bases from V and 3 bases from J, with 14 bases in between. Per the germline V gene, CDR1 is MNHNS and CDR2 is SASEGT. The CDR3 is 15 amino acids. The CDR3 region has the DNA TGTGCCAGCAGTGAATTTCCCTTTGTCCGCTACGAGCAGTACTTC. This sequence encodes CASSEFPFVRYEQYF.

This chain connects TRBV15 to TRBJ2-7, with a tentative D call TRBD2 (6 bases). Trimming removed 4 bases from V and 4 bases from J, with 14 bases in between. The CDR3 sequence is 14 residues long. Germline loops: CDR1 LNHNV, CDR2 YYDKDF (reference sequence). This CDR3 is CATSIVGGLYEQYF. CDR3 DNA sequence: TGTGCCACCAGCATAGTAGGAGGGTTGTACGAGCAGTACTTC.

This chain connects TRBV19 to TRBJ2-1; TRBD2 matches at 9 bases. V lost 9 bases, J lost 6 bases, and 6 bases stayed unmatched. CDR1 and CDR2 (germline): LNHDA, SQIVND (reference sequence). This CDR3 region has 13 residues. This CDR3 reads CASSGRLPNEQFF. In DNA, the CDR3 is TGTGCCAGCAGCGGGAGGCTTCCCAATGAGCAGTTCTTC.

The chain has TRBV7-2 and TRBJ2-1; tentatively, D is TRBD2 (5 bases). V gave up 0 bases and J gave up 8 bases, with 14 bases separating them. CDR1 and CDR2 from the germline V gene are SGHTA and FQGNSA. The CDR3 is 15 residues long. Here the CDR3 DNA reads TGTGCCAGCAGCTTAGCGGGGTTCGACGGGGATGAGCAGTTCTTC. It encodes CASSLAGFDGDEQFF.

The chain carries TRBV5-1 and TRBJ2-1, with 9 nucleotides matching TRBD2. CDR1 and CDR2 from the germline V gene are SGHRS and YFSETQ. J was trimmed by 2 bases and V by 3 bases; bases with no gene match: 12. The CDR3 extends over 18 amino acids. The CDR3 protein is CASSSGHLAGLTYNEQFF. CDR3 nucleotide sequence: TGCGCCAGCAGCTCGGGCCACCTAGCGGGATTAACCTACAATGAGCAGTTCTTC.

The V call is TRBV5-1, the J call TRBJ2-7; TRBD2 aligns across 12 bases. Germline assignment: CDR1 SGHRS and CDR2 YFSETQ. J gave up 5 bases and V 1 base, and 10 bases lay outside the gene matches. The CDR3 is made up of 17 amino acids. CDR3 in DNA: TGCGCCAGCAGCTTGAAAGGACTAGCGGGACGATCGAACGAGCAGTACTTC. Translating it yields CASSLKGLAGRSNEQYF.

V is TRBV28 and J is TRBJ2-5, with a tentative D call TRBD1 (5 bases). V gave up 4 bases and J gave up 2 bases, with 17 bases separating them. This CDR3 is 16 amino acids long. Germline V gene sequence: CDR1 MDHEN, CDR2 SYDVKM. The chain's CDR3 is CASSSPGQNLQETQYF. The CDR3 DNA sequence: TGTGCCAGCAGTTCCCCAGGGCAGAACTTACAAGAGACCCAGTACTTC.